In its sample, the clone carrying this T cell receptor beta chain was seen many times. Antigen specificity is unknown. The V and J ends lost 0 bases and 9 bases, in that order; junction bases with no gene match: 8. The CDR3 has 16 amino acids. These data come from a study of T cell repertoires in cytomegalovirus infection. Study-level information: Selected CMV epitopes included recently identified HLA-C-restricted ones as well as well-studied HLA-B-restricted ones. CMV infection plus the matching HLA type was flagged by public TCR beta signatures. Study results and limitations: HLA-C-restricted CMV-specific TCR beta clonotypes prevailed in the ex vivo response.

One entry per CDR3 protein, called by TCRdb with MiXCR from the reads. The table has roughly 730,000 distinct CDR3 sequences, roughly 33% seen once; the top ten hold roughly 18%. The chain joins TRBV12-3 or TRBV12-4 to TRBJ2-1; TRBD1 matches at 10 bases. The TCR comes from a human donor in good health (CMV status not recorded). Some clones in this sample may be carry-over from other donors' samples. The input for sequencing was cultured PBMCs, taken from culture after CMV antigen stimulation. CDR3 sequence (DNA): TGTGCCAGCAGTTTAGCGACAGGGGGCCCCTTGGGTGAGCAGTTCTTC. Protein product: CASSLATGGPLGEQFF.